The clone carrying this TCR beta chain was recorded once. Its target is unknown. This specimen comes from a study of cytomegalovirus exposure and HLA in healthy donors. Findings and caveats of the study: Diagnosis of cytomegalovirus status made by the classifier reportedly showed high specificity and sensitivity. Serostatus for CMV was the only available immune exposure information.

With 60 Vbeta and 13 Jbeta primers, the PCR was carried out. The table came from immunoSEQ multiplex PCR; TCRdb's copy has only in-frame clones and leaves some out. The data show about 83,000 clones, with roughly 76% seen just once and 1.5% to 2% held by the top ten. Germline V lookup: CDR1 SGHTA, CDR2 FQGNSA. V gave up 3 bases and J gave up 5 bases, with 10 bases separating them. The length of the CDR3 is 13 residues. The sequence came from a woman aged 25 to 45 in good health and CMV-seronegative. The specimen was PBMCs. This chain joins TRBV7-2 and TRBJ2-5, with D maybe TRBD2 (6 bases). The DNA for the CDR3 is TGTGCCAGCAGCTTCGGCGGGGCGGAGACCCAGTACTTC. Its translation: CASSFGGAETQYF.